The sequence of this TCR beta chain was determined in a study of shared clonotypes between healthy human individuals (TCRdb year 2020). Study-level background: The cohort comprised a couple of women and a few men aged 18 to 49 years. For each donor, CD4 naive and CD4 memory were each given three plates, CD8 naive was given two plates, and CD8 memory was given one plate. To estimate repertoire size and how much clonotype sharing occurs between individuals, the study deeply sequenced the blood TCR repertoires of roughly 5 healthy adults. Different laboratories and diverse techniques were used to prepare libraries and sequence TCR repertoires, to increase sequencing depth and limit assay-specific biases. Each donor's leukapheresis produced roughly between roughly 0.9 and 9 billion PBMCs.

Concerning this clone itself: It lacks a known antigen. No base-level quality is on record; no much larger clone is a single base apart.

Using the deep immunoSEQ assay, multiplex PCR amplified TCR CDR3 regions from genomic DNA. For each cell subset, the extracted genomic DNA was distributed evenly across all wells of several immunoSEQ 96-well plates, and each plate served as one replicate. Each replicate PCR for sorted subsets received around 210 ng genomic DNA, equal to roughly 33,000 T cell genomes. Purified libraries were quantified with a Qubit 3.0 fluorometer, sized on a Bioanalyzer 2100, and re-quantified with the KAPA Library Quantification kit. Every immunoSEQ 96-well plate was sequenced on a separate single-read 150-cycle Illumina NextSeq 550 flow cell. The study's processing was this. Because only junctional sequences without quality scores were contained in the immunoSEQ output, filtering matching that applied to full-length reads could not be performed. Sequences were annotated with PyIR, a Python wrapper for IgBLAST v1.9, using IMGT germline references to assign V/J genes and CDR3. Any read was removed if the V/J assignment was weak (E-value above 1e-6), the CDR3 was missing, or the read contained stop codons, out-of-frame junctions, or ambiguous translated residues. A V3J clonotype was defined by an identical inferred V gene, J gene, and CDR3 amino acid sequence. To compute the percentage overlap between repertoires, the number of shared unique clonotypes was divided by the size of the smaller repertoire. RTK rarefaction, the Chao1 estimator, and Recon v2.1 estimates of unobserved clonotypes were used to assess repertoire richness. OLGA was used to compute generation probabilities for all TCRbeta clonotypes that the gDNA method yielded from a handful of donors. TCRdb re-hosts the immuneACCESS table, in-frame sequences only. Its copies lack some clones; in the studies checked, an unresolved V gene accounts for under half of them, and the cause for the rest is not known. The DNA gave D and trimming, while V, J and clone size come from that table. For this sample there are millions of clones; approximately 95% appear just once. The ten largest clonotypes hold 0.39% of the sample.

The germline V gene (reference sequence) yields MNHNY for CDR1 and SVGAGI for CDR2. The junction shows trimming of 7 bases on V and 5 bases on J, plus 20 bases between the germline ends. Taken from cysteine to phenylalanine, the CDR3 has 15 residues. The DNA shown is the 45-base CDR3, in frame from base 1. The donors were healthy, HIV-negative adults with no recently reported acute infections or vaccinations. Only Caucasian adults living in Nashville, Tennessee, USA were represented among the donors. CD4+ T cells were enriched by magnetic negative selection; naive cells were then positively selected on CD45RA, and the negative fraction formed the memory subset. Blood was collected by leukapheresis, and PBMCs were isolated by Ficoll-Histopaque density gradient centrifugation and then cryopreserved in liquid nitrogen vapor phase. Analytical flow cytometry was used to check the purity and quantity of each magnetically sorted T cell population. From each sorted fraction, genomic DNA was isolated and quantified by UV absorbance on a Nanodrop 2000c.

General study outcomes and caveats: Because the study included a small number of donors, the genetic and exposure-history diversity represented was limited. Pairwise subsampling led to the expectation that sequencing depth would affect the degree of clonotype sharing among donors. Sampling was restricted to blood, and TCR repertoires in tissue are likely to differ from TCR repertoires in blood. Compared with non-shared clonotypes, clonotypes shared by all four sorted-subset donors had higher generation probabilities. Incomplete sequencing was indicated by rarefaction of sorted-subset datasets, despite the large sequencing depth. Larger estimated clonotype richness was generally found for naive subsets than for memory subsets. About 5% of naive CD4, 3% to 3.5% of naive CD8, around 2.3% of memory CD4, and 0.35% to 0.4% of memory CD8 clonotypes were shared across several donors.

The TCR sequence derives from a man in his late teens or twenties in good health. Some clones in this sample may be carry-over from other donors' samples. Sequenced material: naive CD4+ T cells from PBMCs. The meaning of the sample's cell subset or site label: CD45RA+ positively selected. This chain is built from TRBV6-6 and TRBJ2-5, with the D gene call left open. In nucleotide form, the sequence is TGTGCCAGCAAGAAAGAAGTGTTGGCTTATGAGACCCAGTACTTC. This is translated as CASKKEVLAYETQYF.